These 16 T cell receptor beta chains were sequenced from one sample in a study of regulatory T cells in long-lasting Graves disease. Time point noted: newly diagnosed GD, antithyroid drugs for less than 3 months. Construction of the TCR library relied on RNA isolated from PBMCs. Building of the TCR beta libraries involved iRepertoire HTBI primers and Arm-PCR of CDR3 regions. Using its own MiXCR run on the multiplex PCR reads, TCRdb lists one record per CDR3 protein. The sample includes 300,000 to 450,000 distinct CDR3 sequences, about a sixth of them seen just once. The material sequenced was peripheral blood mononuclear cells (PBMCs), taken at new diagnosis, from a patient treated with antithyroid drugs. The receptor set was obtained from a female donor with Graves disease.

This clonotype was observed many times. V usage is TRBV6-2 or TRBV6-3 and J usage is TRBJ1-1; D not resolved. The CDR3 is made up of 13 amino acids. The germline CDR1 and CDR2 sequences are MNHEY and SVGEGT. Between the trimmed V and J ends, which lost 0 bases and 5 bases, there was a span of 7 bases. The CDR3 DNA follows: TGTGCCAGCAGTTACTCGAAGGGTACTGAAGCTTTCTTT. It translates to CASSYSKGTEAFF.

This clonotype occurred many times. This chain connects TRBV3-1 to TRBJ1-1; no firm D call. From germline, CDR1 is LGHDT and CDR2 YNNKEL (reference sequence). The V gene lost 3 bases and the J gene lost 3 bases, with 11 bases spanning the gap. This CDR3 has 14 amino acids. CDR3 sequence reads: CASSHARSDTEAFF. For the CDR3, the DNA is TGTGCCAGCAGCCATGCGAGGAGTGACACTGAAGCTTTCTTT. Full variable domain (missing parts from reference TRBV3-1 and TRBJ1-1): DTAVSQTPKYLVTQMGNDKSIKCEQNLGHDTMYWYKQDSKKFLKIMFSYNNKELIINETVPNRFSPKSPDKAHLNLHINSLELGDSAVYFCASSHARSDTEAFFGQGTRLTVV.

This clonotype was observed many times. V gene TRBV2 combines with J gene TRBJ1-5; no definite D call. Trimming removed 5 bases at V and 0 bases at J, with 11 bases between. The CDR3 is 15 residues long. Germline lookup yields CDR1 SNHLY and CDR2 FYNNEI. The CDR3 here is CASSPLGRSNQPQHF. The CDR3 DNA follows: TGTGCCAGCAGTCCCCTGGGCCGTAGCAATCAGCCCCAGCATTTT.

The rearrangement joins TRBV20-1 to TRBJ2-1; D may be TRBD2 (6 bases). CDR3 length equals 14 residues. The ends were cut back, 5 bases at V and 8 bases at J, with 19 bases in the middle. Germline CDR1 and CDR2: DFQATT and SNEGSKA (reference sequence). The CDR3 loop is CSASQVAEEDEQFF. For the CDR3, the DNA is TGCAGTGCTTCCCAGGTAGCGGAGGAAGATGAGCAGTTCTTC.

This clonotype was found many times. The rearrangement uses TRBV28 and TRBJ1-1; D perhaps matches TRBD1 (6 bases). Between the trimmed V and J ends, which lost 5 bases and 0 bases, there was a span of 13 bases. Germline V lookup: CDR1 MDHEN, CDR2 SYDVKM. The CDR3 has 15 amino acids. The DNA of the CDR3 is TGTGCCAGCAGTACACAGGGCCAACTGAACACTGAAGCTTTCTTT. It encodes CASSTQGQLNTEAFF. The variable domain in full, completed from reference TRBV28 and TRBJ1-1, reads DVKVTQSSRYLVKRTGEKVFLECVQDMDHENMFWYRQDPGLGLRLIYFSYDVKMKEKGDIPEGYSVSREKKERFSLILESASTNQTSMYLCASSTQGQLNTEAFFGQGTRLTVV.

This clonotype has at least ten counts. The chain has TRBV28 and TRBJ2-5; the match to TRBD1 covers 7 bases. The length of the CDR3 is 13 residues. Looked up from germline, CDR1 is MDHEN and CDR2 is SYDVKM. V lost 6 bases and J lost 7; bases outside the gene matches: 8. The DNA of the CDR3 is TGTGCCAGCAGACCTACAGGGGAGTGGACCCAGTACTTC. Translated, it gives CASRPTGEWTQYF.

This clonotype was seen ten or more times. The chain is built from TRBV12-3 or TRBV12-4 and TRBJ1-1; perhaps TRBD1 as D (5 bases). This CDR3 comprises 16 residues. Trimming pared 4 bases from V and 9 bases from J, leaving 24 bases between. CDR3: CASSSTPDGGGRKAFF. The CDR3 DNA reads TGTGCCAGCAGTTCCACTCCGGACGGGGGGGGAAGGAAAGCTTTCTTT.

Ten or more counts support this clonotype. CDR3 sequence reads: CASKRGTNTGELFF. DNA for the CDR3: TGTGCCAGCAAGCGGGGTACGAACACCGGGGAGCTGTTTTTT. The chain couples TRBV2 to TRBJ2-2; 7 bases are a match to TRBD2. CDR1 and CDR2 (germline): SNHLY, FYNNEI. J gave up 0 bases and V 7 bases, and 2 bases lay outside the gene matches. This CDR3 contains 14 residues.

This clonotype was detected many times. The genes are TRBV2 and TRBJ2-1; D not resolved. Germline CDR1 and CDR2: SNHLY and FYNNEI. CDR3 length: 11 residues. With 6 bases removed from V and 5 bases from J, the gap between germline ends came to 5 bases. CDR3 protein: CASSENNEQFF. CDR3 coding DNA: TGTGCCAGCAGCGAGAACAATGAGCAGTTCTTC.

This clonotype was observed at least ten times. Here the CDR3 reads CASSWTPYEQYF. The CDR3 DNA follows: TGTGCCAGCAGCTGGACTCCCTACGAGCAGTACTTC. The rearrangement links TRBV7-9 to TRBJ2-7; D may be TRBD2 (5 bases). CDR1 and CDR2 (germline): SEHNR, FQNEAQ (reference sequence). The CDR3 totals 12 residues. Trimming cost V 4 bases and J 2 bases, with 6 bases left between them.

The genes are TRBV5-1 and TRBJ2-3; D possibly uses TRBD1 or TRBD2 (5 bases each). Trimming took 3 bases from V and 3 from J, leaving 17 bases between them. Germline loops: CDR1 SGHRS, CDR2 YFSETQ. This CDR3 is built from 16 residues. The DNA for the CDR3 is TGCGCCAGCAGCTCCGTCGGGGCGATGGGAACAGATACGCAGTATTTT. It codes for CASSSVGAMGTDTQYF.

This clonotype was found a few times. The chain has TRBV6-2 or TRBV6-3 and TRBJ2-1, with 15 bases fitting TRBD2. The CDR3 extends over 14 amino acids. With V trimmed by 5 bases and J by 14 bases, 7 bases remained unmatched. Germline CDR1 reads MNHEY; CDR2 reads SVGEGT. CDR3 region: CASSRGLAGGFKFF. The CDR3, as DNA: TGTGCCAGCAGTCGAGGACTAGCGGGAGGGTTTAAGTTCTTC.

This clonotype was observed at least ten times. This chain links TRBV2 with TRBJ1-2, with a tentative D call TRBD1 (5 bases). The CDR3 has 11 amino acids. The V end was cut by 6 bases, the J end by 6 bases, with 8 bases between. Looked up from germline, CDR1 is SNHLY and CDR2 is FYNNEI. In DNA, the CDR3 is TGTGCCAGCAGGGGGGTCGATGGCTACACCTTC. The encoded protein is CASRGVDGYTF.

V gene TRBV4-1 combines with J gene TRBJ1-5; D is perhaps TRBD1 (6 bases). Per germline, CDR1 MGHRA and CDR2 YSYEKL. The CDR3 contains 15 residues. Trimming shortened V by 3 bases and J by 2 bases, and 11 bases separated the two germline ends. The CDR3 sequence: CASSHVEGGNQPQHF. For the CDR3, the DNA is TGCGCCAGCAGCCACGTAGAGGGGGGCAATCAGCCCCAGCATTTT.

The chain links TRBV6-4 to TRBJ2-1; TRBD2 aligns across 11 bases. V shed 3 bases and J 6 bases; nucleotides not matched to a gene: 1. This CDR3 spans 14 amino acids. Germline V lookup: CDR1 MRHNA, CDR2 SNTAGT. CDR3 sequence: CASSDSGGANEQFF. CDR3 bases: TGTGCCAGCAGTGATAGCGGGGGGGCCAATGAGCAGTTCTTC.

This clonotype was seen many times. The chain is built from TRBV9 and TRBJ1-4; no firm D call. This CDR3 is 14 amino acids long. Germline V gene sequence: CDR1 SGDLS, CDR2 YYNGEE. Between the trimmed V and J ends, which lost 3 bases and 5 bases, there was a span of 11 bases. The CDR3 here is CASSARAWNEKLFF. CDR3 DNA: TGTGCCAGCAGCGCCCGGGCGTGGAATGAAAAACTGTTTTTT.